These T cell receptor beta chains were read from a single sample in a study of T cell responses to AZD1222 COVID-19 vaccine. Profiling relied on immunoSEQ multiplex PCR, and the TCRdb table lists in-frame clones only, not all of them. The sample has about 150,000 clones; about nine tenths are singletons. This specimen was peripheral blood, taken 28 days after the second AZD1222 dose. These receptor sequences come from an adult who received the AZD1222 COVID-19 vaccine. The CDR3 runs from the conserved cysteine through the conserved F or W. Clone size is not always given. Where it is, it says once, few, many or a class for expanded clones.

j_call: TRBJ1-2; v_call: TRBV10-3; clone_size: .; cdr3_aa: CAISPLPTNYGYTF
j_call: TRBJ2-7; v_call: TRBV7-2; clone_size: .; cdr3_aa: CATLLGRDKRYEQYF
j_call: TRBJ1-5; v_call: TRBV7-2; clone_size: .; cdr3_aa: CASSKTRGGNQPQHF
j_call: TRBJ1-4; v_call: TRBV29-1; clone_size: .; cdr3_aa: CSVPTGIGEKLFF
j_call: TRBJ1-2; v_call: TRBV7-9; clone_size: .; cdr3_aa: CASSLETVLYGYTF
j_call: TRBJ2-7; v_call: TRBV12-2; clone_size: .; cdr3_aa: CAPRGQRGPPYEQYF
j_call: TRBJ2-2; v_call: TRBV5-1; clone_size: .; cdr3_aa: CASSQGTQYTGELFF
j_call: TRBJ2-5; v_call: TRBV7-2; clone_size: once; cdr3_aa: CASSSQGMMAQYF
j_call: TRBJ1-6; v_call: TRBV6-5; clone_size: few; cdr3_aa: CASSYSTGSSGSLHF
j_call: TRBJ1-3; v_call: TRBV2; clone_size: .; cdr3_aa: CASRTGVFSGNTIYF
j_call: TRBJ2-7; v_call: TRBV24-1; clone_size: few; cdr3_aa: CATSAGGEQYF
j_call: TRBJ1-1; v_call: TRBV10-3; clone_size: .; cdr3_aa: CATQGNTEAFF
j_call: TRBJ1-2; v_call: TRBV4-3; clone_size: once; cdr3_aa: CASSQDPGSYGYTF
j_call: TRBJ2-5; v_call: TRBV5-1; clone_size: .; cdr3_aa: CASSFTGGKETQYF
j_call: TRBJ1-2; v_call: TRBV5-4; clone_size: .; cdr3_aa: CASSLDREVSYGYTF
j_call: TRBJ2-2; v_call: TRBV9; clone_size: .; cdr3_aa: CASSVALDRVSGELFF
j_call: TRBJ1-4; v_call: TRBV28; clone_size: .; cdr3_aa: CASSLGHLLLGQKDEKLFF
j_call: TRBJ2-7; v_call: TRBV5-1; clone_size: .; cdr3_aa: CASSLNRGEVYEQYF
j_call: TRBJ1-1; v_call: TRBV10-3; clone_size: .; cdr3_aa: CAISESVVNTEAFF
j_call: TRBJ1-1; v_call: TRBV5-1; clone_size: .; cdr3_aa: CASSSQGGGTEAFF
j_call: TRBJ1-2; v_call: TRBV6-4; clone_size: .; cdr3_aa: CASSGQGSSSGYTF
j_call: TRBJ2-5; v_call: TRBV28; clone_size: .; cdr3_aa: CASSSPVYETQYF
j_call: TRBJ2-7; v_call: TRBV7-9; clone_size: .; cdr3_aa: CASSLGGGGRSYEQYF
j_call: TRBJ1-5; v_call: TRBV6-2/TRBV6-3; clone_size: once; cdr3_aa: CASSFPGTIQPQHF
j_call: TRBJ1-1; v_call: TRBV14; clone_size: .; cdr3_aa: CASSQEYLLNTEAFF
j_call: TRBJ2-6; v_call: TRBV14; clone_size: .; cdr3_aa: CASSQLGQGASGANVLTF
j_call: TRBJ2-1; v_call: TRBV7-2; clone_size: .; cdr3_aa: CASSLASAGGPNEQFF
j_call: TRBJ1-5; v_call: TRBV28; clone_size: .; cdr3_aa: CASALGGNQPQHF
j_call: TRBJ2-2; v_call: TRBV5-4; clone_size: .; cdr3_aa: CASSLPPGGGSSGELFF
j_call: TRBJ2-1; v_call: TRBV7-3; clone_size: once; cdr3_aa: CASSELLQFF
j_call: TRBJ2-3; v_call: TRBV28; clone_size: .; cdr3_aa: CASSSVFPDTQYF
j_call: TRBJ2-1; v_call: TRBV18; clone_size: .; cdr3_aa: CASSPDGWGAHGKGDNEQFF
j_call: TRBJ1-5; v_call: TRBV19; clone_size: .; cdr3_aa: CASRPTDRGRSNQPQHF
j_call: TRBJ2-2; v_call: TRBV11-3; clone_size: .; cdr3_aa: CASSLSGASYTGELFF
j_call: TRBJ2-1; v_call: TRBV18; clone_size: .; cdr3_aa: CASSPPMGDEQFF
j_call: TRBJ2-2; v_call: TRBV28; clone_size: .; cdr3_aa: CASSLFTINGLGVLVSGELFF
j_call: TRBJ2-1; v_call: TRBV7-3; clone_size: .; cdr3_aa: CASSIDHNEQFF
j_call: TRBJ2-2; v_call: TRBV28; clone_size: .; cdr3_aa: CASSLRGLANTGELFF
j_call: TRBJ1-6; v_call: TRBV6-4; clone_size: .; cdr3_aa: CASSTGTGGSPLHF
j_call: TRBJ1-1; v_call: TRBV6-5; clone_size: .; cdr3_aa: CATGQGVSGTEAFF
j_call: TRBJ1-5; v_call: TRBV7-2; clone_size: .; cdr3_aa: CASSLGDNQPQHF
j_call: TRBJ1-1; v_call: TRBV7-6; clone_size: .; cdr3_aa: CASILSSVF
j_call: TRBJ2-5; v_call: TRBV28; clone_size: .; cdr3_aa: CASSVRGPSTQYF
j_call: TRBJ2-1; v_call: TRBV28; clone_size: few; cdr3_aa: CASRPPQGTYNEQFF
j_call: TRBJ1-5; v_call: TRBV7-8; clone_size: .; cdr3_aa: CASNPGGGFMRNQPQHF
j_call: TRBJ1-1; v_call: TRBV6-5; clone_size: .; cdr3_aa: CASSYSKDTEAFF
j_call: TRBJ2-1; v_call: TRBV7-3; clone_size: .; cdr3_aa: CASSLGGEVTYNEQFF
j_call: TRBJ1-2; v_call: TRBV25-1; clone_size: .; cdr3_aa: CASSESGSRGGYGYTF
j_call: TRBJ1-5; v_call: TRBV30; clone_size: .; cdr3_aa: CAWGTSGDQPQHF
j_call: TRBJ2-3; v_call: TRBV28; clone_size: .; cdr3_aa: CASSQTSGSTDTQYF
j_call: TRBJ2-1; v_call: TRBV6-5; clone_size: .; cdr3_aa: CASILLAAYNEQFF
j_call: TRBJ2-1; v_call: TRBV6-4; clone_size: .; cdr3_aa: CASRNSGGSYNEQFF
j_call: TRBJ2-3; v_call: TRBV18; clone_size: .; cdr3_aa: CASSPGFGTDTQYF
j_call: TRBJ1-1; v_call: TRBV5-4; clone_size: few; cdr3_aa: CASSLQGIGTEAFF
j_call: TRBJ2-3; v_call: TRBV27; clone_size: .; cdr3_aa: CASRRMDGTDTQYF
j_call: TRBJ2-5; v_call: TRBV3-1/TRBV3-2; clone_size: .; cdr3_aa: CASSQETQYF
j_call: TRBJ2-7; v_call: TRBV5-1; clone_size: .; cdr3_aa: CASSPRGRGGSYEQYF